Each of the 22 T cell receptor beta chains below was sequenced from the same sample in a study of identifying expanded T cells in peripheral blood (dated by TCRdb to the late 2010s). Receptors were amplified or captured by the immunoSEQ multiplex PCR assay. Here the immuneACCESS table is served through TCRdb, limited to in-frame sequences with V and J called. Missing clones are a known gap in these copies; in checked studies unresolved V genes cover under half, and the rest lacks a known reason. The table for this sample lists over 85,000 clones; about 91% of them were counted only once. The ten largest account for 13% to 15% of the sample. The sample was blood. These receptors were taken from a person between 18 and 75 years old in good health.

This chain joins TRBV5-4 and TRBJ2-7, with D possibly called TRBD1 or TRBD2 (6 bases each). The CDR3 extends over 14 amino acids. Germline values: CDR1 SGHNT, CDR2 YYREEE (reference sequence). The ends were cut back, 4 bases at V and 6 bases at J, with 17 bases in the middle. CDR3 nucleotide sequence: TGTGCCAGCAGCAGGGGGGACATCTCTCGCGAGCAGTACTTC. It is translated as CASSRGDISREQYF.

The chain is built from TRBV7-2 and TRBJ1-5, with D possibly being TRBD1 (6 bases). Trimming took 1 base from V and 0 from J, leaving 10 bases between them. The CDR3 is 16 residues long. Germline CDR1 SGHTA, CDR2 FQGNSA. The CDR3: CASSLGTAYSNQPQHF. The CDR3 region has the DNA TGTGCCAGCAGCTTAGGGACAGCATATAGCAATCAGCCCCAGCATTTT.

The chain has TRBV19 and TRBJ1-1; 7 nucleotides match TRBD1. This CDR3 is built from 14 residues. Germline V gene data show CDR1 as LNHDA and CDR2 as SQIVND (reference sequence). J was trimmed by 4 bases and V by 5 bases; bases with no gene match: 7. The CDR3 here is CASSVLTGTTEAFF. The CDR3 DNA sequence: TGTGCCAGTAGTGTCCTGACAGGGACCACTGAAGCTTTCTTT.

This sequence joins TRBV25-1 and TRBJ2-5, with D hard to call. V was clipped by 3 bases and J by 2 bases, with 10 bases between them. CDR1 MGHDK and CDR2 SYGVNS come from the germline V gene. This CDR3 has 14 amino acids. The CDR3 reads CASSDPARQETQYF. CDR3 coding DNA: TGTGCCAGCAGTGACCCGGCTCGACAAGAGACCCAGTACTTC.

This clone was counted between two and nine times. The chain employs TRBV6-1 and TRBJ2-7; no firm D call. The CDR3 covers 13 residues. With 3 bases removed from V and 4 bases from J, the gap between germline ends came to 10 bases. Germline V gene data show CDR1 as MNHNS and CDR2 as SASEGT. CDR3 nucleotides: TGTGCCAGCAGTGAGTCAGTTCAATACGAGCAGTACTTC. This encodes CASSESVQYEQYF.

The rearrangement joins TRBV29-1 to TRBJ2-3; maybe TRBD1 (5 bases). The CDR3 is 14 residues long. CDR1 is SQVTM, CDR2 ANQGSEA, per germline. The V and J ends lost 2 bases and 1 base respectively, with 10 bases between them. CDR3 sequence (DNA): TGCAGCGTTGAAAAGGGGCAGCGCACAGATACGCAGTATTTT. Its protein product is CSVEKGQRTDTQYF.

The chain uses TRBV6-5 and TRBJ1-1; a weak D match, TRBD1 (6 bases). The CDR3 length is 12 residues. V dropped 6 bases and J dropped 9 bases, with 14 bases sitting between them. Germline assignment: CDR1 MNHEY and CDR2 SVGAGI. CDR3 nucleotides: TGTGCCAGCAGCGTAGGACAGTTACAAGCTTTCTTT. It encodes CASSVGQLQAFF.

This chain uses TRBV7-2 with TRBJ1-4; TRBD1 matches at 7 bases. The CDR3 has 15 residues. The V and J ends lost 5 bases and 5 bases, in that order; junction bases with no gene match: 8. Germline assignment: CDR1 SGHTA and CDR2 FQGNSA. CDR3 nucleotides: TGTGCCAGCAGCATTAACAGGGGATCGAATGAAAAACTGTTTTTT. Its translation: CASSINRGSNEKLFF.

The rearrangement links TRBV4-2 to TRBJ1-4; no firm D call. Germline values: CDR1 LGHNA, CDR2 YNFKEQ. This CDR3 region has 16 residues. V dropped 0 bases and J dropped 4 bases, with 12 bases sitting between them. The CDR3 reads CASSQEGIGFNEKLFF. The CDR3, as DNA: TGTGCCAGCAGCCAAGAAGGAATCGGATTTAATGAAAAACTGTTTTTT.

This sequence joins TRBV6-5 and TRBJ1-3; D gene ambiguous. Germline V gene sequence: CDR1 MNHEY, CDR2 SVGAGI. The CDR3 is 14 amino acids. With 8 bases removed from V and 2 bases from J, the gap between germline ends came to 13 bases. DNA for the CDR3: TGTGCCAGCTATGACCCTCGGGCTGGAAACACCATATATTTT. It is translated as CASYDPRAGNTIYF.

V gene TRBV5-1 combines with J gene TRBJ2-3; tentatively, D is TRBD1 (6 bases). V lost 2 bases and J lost 4, with 8 bases in between. This CDR3 is 13 amino acids long. The germline V gene encodes CDR1 SGHRS and CDR2 YFSETQ. This CDR3 reads CASSFYRADTQYF. The CDR3 nucleotides are TGCGCCAGCAGCTTTTACAGGGCAGATACGCAGTATTTT.

The chain combines TRBV21-1 with TRBJ1-2. TRBV21-1 has pseudogene status. This CDR3 has 17 residues. Here the CDR3 reads CASSKPLQGEGSYGYTF. The CDR3 DNA sequence: TGTGCCAGCAGCAAACCCCTCCAGGGGGAGGGGTCCTATGGCTACACCTTC.

This chain uses TRBV5-1 with TRBJ2-1; D ambiguous. V was cut by 2 bases and J by 0 bases, with 15 bases left in between. This CDR3 is built from 17 residues. In germline, CDR1 is SGHRS, CDR2 YFSETQ. The CDR3, as DNA: TGCGCCAGCAGCTTAAGCCCCCTATCGAGCTCCTACAATGAGCAGTTCTTC. This translates into CASSLSPLSSSYNEQFF. The full variable domain, in which reference TRBV5-1 and TRBJ2-1 provide the parts outside the CDR3, is KAGVTQTPRYLIKTRGQQVTLSCSPISGHRSVSWYQQTPGQGLQFLFEYFSETQRNKGNFPGRFSGRQFSNSRSEMNVSTLELGDSALYLCASSLSPLSSSYNEQFFGPGTRLTVL.

J is TRBJ2-6 and V is TRBV28; a weak D match, TRBD1 (6 bases). CDR3 length: 15 amino acids. Per germline, CDR1 MDHEN and CDR2 SYDVKM. Trimming took 6 bases from V and 1 from J, leaving 10 bases between them. CDR3 DNA: TGTGCCAGCAGGCTACAGGGATCTGGGGCCAACGTCCTGACTTTC. Translated: CASRLQGSGANVLTF.

The rearrangement uses TRBV5-1 and TRBJ2-7; 10 nucleotides align to TRBD2. Germline V gene data show CDR1 as SGHRS and CDR2 as YFSETQ. V shed 3 bases, J shed 7 bases, and the junction held 7 bases outside the gene matches. The CDR3 contains 14 residues. This CDR3 reads CASSSLAGGLEQYF. The CDR3 nucleotides are TGCGCCAGCAGCTCCTTAGCGGGAGGCCTGGAGCAGTACTTC.

The J gene is TRBJ2-2, the V gene TRBV6-5, with D perhaps matching TRBD2 (6 bases). Germline V gene data show CDR1 as MNHEY and CDR2 as SVGAGI. This CDR3 comprises 14 residues. Between the trimmed V and J ends, which lost 6 bases and 0 bases, there was a span of 8 bases. This chain's CDR3 is CASSKRANTGELFF. The CDR3, as DNA: TGTGCCAGCAGCAAGCGGGCGAACACCGGGGAGCTGTTTTTT.

The chain couples TRBV11-2 to TRBJ2-1; 7 bases fit TRBD2. Germline CDR1 SGHAT, CDR2 FQNNGV. The CDR3 loop spans 12 amino acids. After removal of 5 bases from V and 7 bases from J, the junction contained 2 bases not matched to a gene. CDR3 in amino acids: CASSRSGNEQFF. The CDR3, as DNA: TGTGCCAGCAGCCGTAGCGGGAATGAGCAGTTCTTC.

The chain carries TRBV5-6 and TRBJ2-5; TRBD1 matches 9 bases. Germline CDR1 and CDR2: SGHDT and YYEEEE. This CDR3 comprises 15 residues. The junction had 9 bases not matched to a gene; V was cut back by 4 bases and J by 5 bases. Here the CDR3 DNA reads TGTGCCAGCAGCGTGAGGGGGACAGGGAGGGAGACCCAGTACTTC. Translation: CASSVRGTGRETQYF. The full variable domain, completed using reference TRBV5-6 and TRBJ2-5, is DAGVTQSPTHLIKTRGQQVTLRCSPKSGHDTVSWYQQALGQGPQFIFQYYEEEERQRGNFPDRFSGHQFPNYSSELNVNALLLGDSALYLCASSVRGTGRETQYFGPGTRLLVL.

V gene TRBV28 combines with J gene TRBJ1-1; TRBD1 agrees at 9 bases. CDR1 is MDHEN and CDR2 is SYDVKM in the germline V gene. The V segment lost 5 bases and the J segment 5 bases; nucleotides outside the gene matches: 9. This CDR3 is 15 amino acids long. CDR3 in amino acids: CASSTETGGGTEAFF. The CDR3 DNA reads as TGTGCCAGCAGTACTGAGACAGGGGGTGGGACTGAAGCTTTCTTT.

This chain links TRBV6-6 with TRBJ2-3, with 8 positions matching TRBD1. Germline CDR1 is MNHNY and CDR2 is SVGAGI (reference sequence). The V segment lost 5 bases and the J segment 1 base; nucleotides outside the gene matches: 5. The CDR3 spans 15 residues. In nucleotides, the CDR3 is TGTGCCAGCAGTCCCGGACAGGGAGGCACAGATACGCAGTATTTT. It yields the protein CASSPGQGGTDTQYF.

The genes are TRBV28 and TRBJ2-1, with 12 bases aligning to TRBD2. V was clipped by 6 bases and J by 2 bases; unmatched bases: 11. CDR3 size: 18 residues. From germline, CDR1 is MDHEN and CDR2 SYDVKM. In DNA, the CDR3 is TGTGCCAGCAGATCGGCTAGCGGGAGGGTCCACGCCTACAATGAGCAGTTCTTC. This gives the protein CASRSASGRVHAYNEQFF.

The genes are TRBV6-4 and TRBJ1-1; 7 positions match TRBD1. The germline V gene encodes CDR1 MRHNA and CDR2 SNTAGT. The trim removed 7 bases at V and 0 bases at J, leaving 8 bases unmatched. The CDR3 has 15 residues. CDR3 loop: CASTQGGFMNTEAFF. Here the CDR3 DNA reads TGTGCCAGCACGCAGGGGGGTTTCATGAACACTGAAGCTTTCTTT.